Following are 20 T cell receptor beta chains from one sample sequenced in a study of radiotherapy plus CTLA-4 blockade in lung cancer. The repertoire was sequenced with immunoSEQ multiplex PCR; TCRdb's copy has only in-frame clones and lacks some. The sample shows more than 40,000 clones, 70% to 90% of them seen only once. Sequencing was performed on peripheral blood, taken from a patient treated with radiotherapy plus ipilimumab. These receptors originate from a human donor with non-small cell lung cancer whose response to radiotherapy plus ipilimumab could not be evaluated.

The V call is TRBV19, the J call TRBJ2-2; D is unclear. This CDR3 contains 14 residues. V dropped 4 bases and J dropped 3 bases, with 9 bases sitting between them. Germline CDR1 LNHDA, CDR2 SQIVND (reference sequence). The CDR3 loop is CASSTGVYTGELFF. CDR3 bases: TGTGCCAGTAGTACTGGAGTTTACACCGGGGAGCTGTTTTTT.

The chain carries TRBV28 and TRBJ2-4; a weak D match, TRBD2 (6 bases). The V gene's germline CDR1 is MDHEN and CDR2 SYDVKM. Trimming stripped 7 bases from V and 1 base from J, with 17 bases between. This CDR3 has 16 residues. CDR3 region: CASIRGGVGAKNIQYF. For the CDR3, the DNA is TGTGCCAGCATCCGTGGAGGGGTAGGGGCCAAAAACATTCAGTACTTC.

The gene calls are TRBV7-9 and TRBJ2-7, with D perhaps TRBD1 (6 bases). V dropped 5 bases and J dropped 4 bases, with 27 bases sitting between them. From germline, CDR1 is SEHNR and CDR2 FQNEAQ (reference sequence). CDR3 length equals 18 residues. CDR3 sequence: CASSPGVLVVGGVYEQYF. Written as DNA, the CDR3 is TGTGCCAGCAGCCCCGGCGTCTTGGTTGTAGGGGGAGTTTACGAGCAGTACTTC.

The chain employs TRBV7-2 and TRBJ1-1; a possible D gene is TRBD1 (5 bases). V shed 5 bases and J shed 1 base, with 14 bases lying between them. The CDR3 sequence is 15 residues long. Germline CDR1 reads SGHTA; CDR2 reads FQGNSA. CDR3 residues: CASSRGGPTNTEAFF. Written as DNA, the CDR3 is TGTGCCAGCAGCAGGGGCGGACCCACGAACACTGAAGCTTTCTTT.

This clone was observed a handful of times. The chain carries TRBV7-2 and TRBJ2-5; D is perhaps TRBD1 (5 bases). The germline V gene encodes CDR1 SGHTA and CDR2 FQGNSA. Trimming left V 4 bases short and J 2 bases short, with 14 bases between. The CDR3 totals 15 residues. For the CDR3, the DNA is TGTGCCAGCAGCTCAAACCGACAGCATCAAGAGACCCAGTACTTC. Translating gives CASSSNRQHQETQYF.

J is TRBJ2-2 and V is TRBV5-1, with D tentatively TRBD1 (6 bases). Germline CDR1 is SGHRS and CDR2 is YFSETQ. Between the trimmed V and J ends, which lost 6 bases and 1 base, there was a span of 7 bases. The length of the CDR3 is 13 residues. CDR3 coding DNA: TGCGCCAGCACGACAGGGAACACCGGGGAGCTGTTTTTT. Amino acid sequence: CASTTGNTGELFF.

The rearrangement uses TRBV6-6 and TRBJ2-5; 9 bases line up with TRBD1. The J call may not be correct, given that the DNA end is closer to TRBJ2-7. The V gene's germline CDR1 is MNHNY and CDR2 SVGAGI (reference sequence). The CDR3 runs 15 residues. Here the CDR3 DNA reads TGTGCCAGCCGAGACCTTGGACAGGGGAAGTACGAGCAGTACTTC. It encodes CASRDLGQGKYEQYF.

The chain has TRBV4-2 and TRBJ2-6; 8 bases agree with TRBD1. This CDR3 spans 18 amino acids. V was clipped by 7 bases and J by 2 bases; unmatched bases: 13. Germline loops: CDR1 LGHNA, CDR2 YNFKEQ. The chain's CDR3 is CASTGTGGLQAGANVLTF. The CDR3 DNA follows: TGTGCCAGCACTGGGACAGGAGGACTTCAAGCTGGGGCCAACGTCCTGACTTTC.

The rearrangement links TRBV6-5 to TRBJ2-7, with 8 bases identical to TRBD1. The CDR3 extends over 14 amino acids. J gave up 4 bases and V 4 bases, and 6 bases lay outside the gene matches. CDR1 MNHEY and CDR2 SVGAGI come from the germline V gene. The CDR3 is CASSSGTGRYEQYF. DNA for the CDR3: TGTGCCAGCAGTTCCGGGACAGGACGATACGAGCAGTACTTC.

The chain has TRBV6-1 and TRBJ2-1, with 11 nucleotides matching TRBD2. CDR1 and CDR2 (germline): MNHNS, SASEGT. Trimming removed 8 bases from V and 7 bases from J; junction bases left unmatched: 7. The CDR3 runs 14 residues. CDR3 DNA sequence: TGTGCCAGCGGTTCTGCTAGCGGGAGGAATGAGCAGTTCTTC. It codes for CASGSASGRNEQFF.

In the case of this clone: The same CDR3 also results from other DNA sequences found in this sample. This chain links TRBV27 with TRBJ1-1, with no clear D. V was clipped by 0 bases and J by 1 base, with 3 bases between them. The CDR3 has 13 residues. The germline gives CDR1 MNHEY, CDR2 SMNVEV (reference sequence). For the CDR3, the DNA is TGTGCCAGCAGTTTATCCAGGAACACTGAAGCTTTCTTT. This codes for CASSLSRNTEAFF.

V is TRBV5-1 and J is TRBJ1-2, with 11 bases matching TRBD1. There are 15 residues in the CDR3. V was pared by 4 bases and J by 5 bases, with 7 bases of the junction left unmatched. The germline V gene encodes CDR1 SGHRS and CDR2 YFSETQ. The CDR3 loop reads CASSPGTGGPYGYTF. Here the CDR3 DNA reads TGCGCCAGCAGCCCAGGGACAGGGGGGCCGTATGGCTACACCTTC.

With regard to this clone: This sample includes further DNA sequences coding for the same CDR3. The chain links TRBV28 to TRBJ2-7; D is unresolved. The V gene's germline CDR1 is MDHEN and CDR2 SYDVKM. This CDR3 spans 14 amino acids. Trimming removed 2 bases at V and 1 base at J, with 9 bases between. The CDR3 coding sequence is TGTGCCAGCAGTTTACCAGGCCTGTCCTACGAGCAGTACTTC. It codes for CASSLPGLSYEQYF. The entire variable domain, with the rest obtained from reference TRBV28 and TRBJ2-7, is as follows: DVKVTQSSRYLVKRTGEKVFLECVQDMDHENMFWYRQDPGLGLRLIYFSYDVKMKEKGDIPEGYSVSREKKERFSLILESASTNQTSMYLCASSLPGLSYEQYFGPGTRLTVT.

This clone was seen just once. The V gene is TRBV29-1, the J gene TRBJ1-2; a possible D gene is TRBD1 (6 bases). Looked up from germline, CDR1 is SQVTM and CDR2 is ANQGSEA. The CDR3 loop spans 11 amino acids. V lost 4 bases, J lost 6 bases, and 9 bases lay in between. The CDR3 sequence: CSVGTANGYTF. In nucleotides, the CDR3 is TGCAGCGTTGGGACAGCTAATGGCTACACCTTC.

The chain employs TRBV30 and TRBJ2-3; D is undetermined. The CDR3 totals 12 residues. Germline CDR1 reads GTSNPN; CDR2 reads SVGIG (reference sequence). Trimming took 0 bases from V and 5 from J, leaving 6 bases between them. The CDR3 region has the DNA TGTGCCTGGAGTGTGAGTCGAGATACGCAGTATTTT. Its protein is CAWSVSRDTQYF. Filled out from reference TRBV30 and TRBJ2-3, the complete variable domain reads SQTIHQWPATLVQPVGSPLSLECTVEGTSNPNLYWYRQAAGRGLQLLFYSVGIGQISSEVPQNLSASRPQDRQFILSSKKLLLSDSGFYLCAWSVSRDTQYFGPGTRLTVL.

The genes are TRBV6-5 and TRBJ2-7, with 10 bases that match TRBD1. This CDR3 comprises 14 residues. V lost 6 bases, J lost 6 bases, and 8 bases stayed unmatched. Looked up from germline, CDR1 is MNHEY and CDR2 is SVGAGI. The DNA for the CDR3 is TGTGCCAGCAGACCAGGGACAGGGGTGGGCGAGCAGTACTTC. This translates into CASRPGTGVGEQYF.

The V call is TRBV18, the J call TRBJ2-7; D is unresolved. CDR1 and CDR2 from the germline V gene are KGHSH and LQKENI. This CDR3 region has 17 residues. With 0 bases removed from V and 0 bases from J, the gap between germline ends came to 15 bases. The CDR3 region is CASSPPSGARSSYEQYF. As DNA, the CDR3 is TGTGCCAGCTCACCACCGTCCGGCGCTAGGAGCTCCTACGAGCAGTACTTC.

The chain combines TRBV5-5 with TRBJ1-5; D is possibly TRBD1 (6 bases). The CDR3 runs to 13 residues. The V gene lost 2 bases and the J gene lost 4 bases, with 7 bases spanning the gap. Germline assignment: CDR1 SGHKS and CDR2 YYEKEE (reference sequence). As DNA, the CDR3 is TGTGCCAGCAGCTTCCAGGGGAATCAGCCCCAGCATTTT. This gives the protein CASSFQGNQPQHF.

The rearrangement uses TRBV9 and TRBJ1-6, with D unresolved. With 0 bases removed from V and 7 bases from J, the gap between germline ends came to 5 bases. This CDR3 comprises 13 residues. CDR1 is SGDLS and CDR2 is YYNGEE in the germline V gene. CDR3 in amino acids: CASSVGQNSPLHF. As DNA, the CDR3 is TGTGCCAGCAGCGTAGGACAAAATTCACCCCTCCACTTT.

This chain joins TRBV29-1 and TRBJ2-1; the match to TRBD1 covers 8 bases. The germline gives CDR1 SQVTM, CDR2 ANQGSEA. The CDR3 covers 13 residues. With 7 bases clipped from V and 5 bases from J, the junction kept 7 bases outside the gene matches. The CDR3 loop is CSAWTGNHNEQFF. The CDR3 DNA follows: TGCAGCGCCTGGACAGGGAATCACAATGAGCAGTTCTTC.